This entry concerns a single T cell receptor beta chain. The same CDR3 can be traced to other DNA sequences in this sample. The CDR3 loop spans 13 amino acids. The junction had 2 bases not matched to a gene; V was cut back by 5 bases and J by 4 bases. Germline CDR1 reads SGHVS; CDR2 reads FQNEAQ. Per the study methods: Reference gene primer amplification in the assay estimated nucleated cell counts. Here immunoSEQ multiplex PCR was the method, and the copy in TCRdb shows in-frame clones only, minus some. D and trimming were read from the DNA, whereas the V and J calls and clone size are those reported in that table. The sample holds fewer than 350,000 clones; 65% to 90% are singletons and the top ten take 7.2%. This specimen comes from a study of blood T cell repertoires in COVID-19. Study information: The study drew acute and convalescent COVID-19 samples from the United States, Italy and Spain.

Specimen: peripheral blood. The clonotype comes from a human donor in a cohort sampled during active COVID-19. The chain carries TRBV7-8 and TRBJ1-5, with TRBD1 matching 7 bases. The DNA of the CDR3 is TGTGCCAGCAGCCGACAGGGTAATCAGCCCCAGCATTTT. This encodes CASSRQGNQPQHF.